Below, 32 T cell receptor beta chains from the same sample are listed, as sequenced in a study of blood T cells in healthy people across ages. It was with a sample-barcoded 5' primer and a J-beta primer mix that a second PCR of roughly 7 to 12 cycles was run. TCRdb itself ran the 5' RACE reads through MiXCR, one entry per CDR3 protein. The table records more than 700,000 distinct CDR3 sequences, approximately 55% of them present only once. Sequenced material: blood. These receptor sequences come from a man older than 75 in good health.

The chain carries TRBV18 and TRBJ2-1; 12 bases fit TRBD2. The CDR3 length is 16 residues. Germline CDR1 KGHSH, CDR2 LQKENI. V gave up 2 bases and J gave up 6 bases; unmatched junction bases: 5. Here the CDR3 DNA reads TGTGCCAGCTCACCAAGCGCTAGCGGGAGGGCCAATGAGCAGTTCTTC. Encoded protein: CASSPSASGRANEQFF.

This clonotype occurred many times. The rearrangement joins TRBV15 to TRBJ2-5; D unclear. The ends were cut back, 0 bases at V and 2 bases at J, with 7 bases in the middle. CDR3 length: 14 amino acids. CDR1 is LNHNV, CDR2 YYDKDF, per germline (reference sequence). CDR3 bases: TGTGCCACCAGCAGAGATCAACAGCAAGAGACCCAGTACTTC. Amino acids: CATSRDQQQETQYF.

The chain joins TRBV10-3 to TRBJ2-1; 7 nucleotides align to TRBD2. Germline V CDR1 and CDR2: ENHRY, SYGVKD. The CDR3 runs 16 residues. The ends lost 0 bases at V and 8 bases at J; junction bases unmatched: 10. CDR3 coding DNA: TGTGCCATCAGTGAGTCGAGGGAGGGCCGGGGTGATGAGCAGTTCTTC. It encodes CAISESREGRGDEQFF.

This sequence joins TRBV6-2 or TRBV6-3 and TRBJ2-4, with 9 bases fitting TRBD1. Trimming removed 6 bases from V and 13 bases from J; junction bases left unmatched: 13. The germline V gene encodes CDR1 MNHEY and CDR2 SVGEGT. The CDR3 sequence is 14 residues long. The CDR3 DNA sequence: TGTGCCAGCAGACCCACAGGGGGCCATGGAGAGCAGTACTTC. The encoded protein is CASRPTGGHGEQYF.

This sequence joins TRBV4-1 and TRBJ2-1, with D unresolved. From germline, CDR1 is MGHRA and CDR2 YSYEKL. The CDR3 runs to 14 residues. V lost 3 bases and J 12 bases, leaving 18 bases between the germline ends. In DNA form, the CDR3 reads TGCGCCAGCAGCCACTCGAAGCACCCCTCCAGGCAGTTCTTC. Translated: CASSHSKHPSRQFF.

This clonotype was counted only a few times. The chain combines TRBV27 with TRBJ2-5; either TRBD1 or TRBD2 may supply D (5 bases each). This CDR3 spans 16 amino acids. Germline values: CDR1 MNHEY, CDR2 SMNVEV (reference sequence). V dropped 2 bases and J dropped 2 bases, with 15 bases sitting between them. The CDR3 region is CASSLRAGTVQETQYF. CDR3 nucleotides: TGTGCCAGCAGTTTAAGGGCCGGGACGGTACAAGAGACCCAGTACTTC.

The chain is built from TRBV5-1 and TRBJ2-7; D is possibly TRBD2 (6 bases). Germline V gives CDR1 SGHRS, CDR2 YFSETQ. V lost 4 bases and J lost 7, with 36 bases in between. The CDR3 is made up of 20 amino acids. The CDR3 reads CASSPAGTPSVTSSYNEQYF. The CDR3 nucleotides are TGCGCCAGCAGCCCGGCCGGGACTCCCAGTGTGACCAGCTCCTACAATGAGCAGTACTTC.

This clonotype has a handful of counts. The genes are TRBV30 and TRBJ2-6; no clear D gene. Germline CDR1 GTSNPN, CDR2 SVGIG (reference sequence). The CDR3 covers 14 residues. Trimming stripped 1 base from V and 0 bases from J, with 4 bases between. CDR3 DNA sequence: TGTGCCTGGAGTGGGTACTCTGGGGCCAACGTCCTGACTTTC. This translates into CAWSGYSGANVLTF. Complete variable domain (other parts from reference TRBV30 and TRBJ2-6): SQTIHQWPATLVQPVGSPLSLECTVEGTSNPNLYWYRQAAGRGLQLLFYSVGIGQISSEVPQNLSASRPQDRQFILSSKKLLLSDSGFYLCAWSGYSGANVLTFGAGSRLTVL.

CDR3 loop: CASSPPGQGDSPLHF. CDR3 nucleotides: TGTGCCAGCAGCCCCCCGGGACAGGGCGATTCACCCCTCCACTTT. This chain uses TRBV3-1 with TRBJ1-6; TRBD1 aligns across 9 bases. The V and J ends lost 4 bases and 8 bases, in that order; junction bases with no gene match: 6. The CDR3 has 15 amino acids. The V gene's germline CDR1 is LGHDT and CDR2 YNNKEL (reference sequence).

This rearrangement joins TRBV7-8 to TRBJ2-7; D not certain. Trimming took 1 base from V and 7 from J, leaving 14 bases between them. The CDR3 sequence is 14 residues long. The germline V gene encodes CDR1 SGHVS and CDR2 FQNEAQ. The chain's CDR3 is CASSLEVLYNEQYF. CDR3 in DNA: TGTGCCAGCAGCTTAGAGGTCCTATACAATGAGCAGTACTTC.

The V gene is TRBV10-3, the J gene TRBJ1-2, with 8 bases that match TRBD1. Germline CDR1 reads ENHRY; CDR2 reads SYGVKD. V was pared by 3 bases and J by 7 bases, with 1 base of the junction left unmatched. The CDR3 is made up of 12 amino acids. The CDR3 protein is CAISDGQGGYTF. The CDR3 DNA reads as TGTGCCATCAGTGACGGACAGGGTGGCTACACCTTC.

V is TRBV5-1 and J is TRBJ2-5; possible D gene TRBD1, 6 bases. Germline CDR1 reads SGHRS; CDR2 reads YFSETQ. CDR3 length equals 15 residues. V lost 2 bases, J lost 11 bases, and 22 bases lay in between. The CDR3 DNA reads as TGCGCCAGCAGCTTAACAGGGAACTCCTACAATGAGCAGTACTTC. Its protein is CASSLTGNSYNEQYF.

This chain connects TRBV9 to TRBJ1-2; D is uncertain. The CDR3 spans 10 residues. Trimming cost V 4 bases and J 6 bases, with 4 bases left between them. The germline CDR1 and CDR2 sequences are SGDLS and YYNGEE. CDR3 protein: CASSRNGYTF. Here the CDR3 DNA reads TGTGCCAGCAGCAGGAATGGCTACACCTTC. The whole variable domain, remainder taken from reference TRBV9 and TRBJ1-2, is DSGVTQTPKHLITATGQRVTLRCSPRSGDLSVYWYQQSLDQGLQFLIQYYNGEERAKGNILERFSAQQFPDLHSELNLSSLELGDSALYFCASSRNGYTFGSGTRLTVV.

This chain connects TRBV6-5 to TRBJ2-1; tentatively, D is TRBD1 (6 bases). V was clipped by 6 bases and J by 2 bases, with 14 bases between them. The germline gives CDR1 MNHEY, CDR2 SVGAGI. There are 15 residues in the CDR3. This chain's CDR3 is CASSQTGNPYNEQFF. In DNA form, the CDR3 reads TGTGCCAGCAGCCAGACAGGCAATCCCTACAATGAGCAGTTCTTC.

The chain carries TRBV5-1 and TRBJ1-2; 8 nucleotides match TRBD1. V dropped 1 base and J dropped 7; count of bases not matched to a gene: 6. The CDR3 consists of 14 residues. Looked up from germline, CDR1 is SGHRS and CDR2 is YFSETQ. The CDR3 DNA reads as TGCGCCAGCAGCTTGACATCAGGGGGCGCTGGCTACACCTTC. Amino acid sequence: CASSLTSGGAGYTF.

This chain links TRBV5-1 with TRBJ2-1, with 9 bases that match TRBD2. Germline V lookup: CDR1 SGHRS, CDR2 YFSETQ. The CDR3 totals 15 residues. J gave up 4 bases and V 10 bases, and 12 bases lay outside the gene matches. This CDR3 is CAGTLELAGYNEQFF. The CDR3 coding sequence is TGCGCCGGCACCTTGGAACTAGCGGGTTACAATGAGCAGTTCTTC.

The genes are TRBV6-1 and TRBJ2-7; 10 positions agree with TRBD2. Germline CDR1 and CDR2: MNHNS and SASEGT. Losses at the gene ends were 10 bases for V and 1 base for J; bases not matched to a gene: 16. The CDR3 has 17 amino acids. The CDR3: CANNTLRLAGVSYEQYF. CDR3 coding DNA: TGTGCCAACAACACCCTTCGGCTAGCGGGAGTGTCCTACGAGCAGTACTTC.

The rearrangement links TRBV18 to TRBJ1-3, with D uncertain. Trimming cost V 2 bases and J 0 bases, with 8 bases left between them. Per the germline V gene, CDR1 is KGHSH and CDR2 is LQKENI. There are 15 residues in the CDR3. CDR3 in amino acids: CASSPALDSGNTIYF. CDR3 DNA: TGTGCCAGCTCACCAGCGCTCGACTCTGGAAACACCATATATTTT.

J is TRBJ2-7 and V is TRBV7-9, with D tentatively TRBD1 or TRBD2 (7 bases each). The tail of the sequence fits TRBJ2-5 better, so the J call may be wrong. The CDR3 consists of 13 residues. Per the germline V gene, CDR1 is SEHNR and CDR2 is FQNEAQ (reference sequence). This CDR3 is CASRFQGGETQYF. CDR3 nucleotide sequence: TGTGCCAGCAGGTTCCAGGGGGGGGAGACCCAGTACTTC.

The chain carries TRBV27 and TRBJ2-4, with D possibly matching TRBD2 (6 bases). Trimming left V 0 bases short and J 6 bases short, with 6 bases between. The CDR3 totals 13 residues. Per germline, CDR1 MNHEY and CDR2 SMNVEV (reference sequence). The CDR3 nucleotides are TGTGCCAGCAGTTTATCCGGGGGAAACATTCAGTACTTC. Translation gives CASSLSGGNIQYF.

V is TRBV2 and J is TRBJ2-1, with D perhaps matching TRBD1 or TRBD2 (5 bases each). The CDR3 consists of 17 residues. Per germline, CDR1 SNHLY and CDR2 FYNNEI. V was pared by 3 bases and J by 4 bases, with 19 bases between. CDR3 sequence reads: CASSDTTGWDDYNEQFF. The DNA for the CDR3 is TGTGCCAGCAGTGATACCACCGGGTGGGACGATTACAATGAGCAGTTCTTC.

To note about this clonotype: One junction end does not reproduce the germline sequence, and a read error may be involved. The chain combines TRBV27 with TRBJ2-7, with D perhaps matching TRBD1 (6 bases). Germline CDR1 MNHEY, CDR2 SMNVEV (reference sequence). The CDR3 consists of 14 residues. In DNA, the CDR3 is TGTGCCGGCAGTTCAGGGGCGCGTCCCTACGAGCAGTACTTC. It encodes CAGSSGARPYEQYF.

The chain is built from TRBV27 and TRBJ2-3, with TRBD2 matching over 8 bases. Germline assignment: CDR1 MNHEY and CDR2 SMNVEV (reference sequence). V trimming: 3 bases; J trimming: 14 bases; junction bases outside the gene matches: 19. The CDR3 sequence is 16 residues long. CDR3 in amino acids: CASSFSTSELHRYAYF. Written as DNA, the CDR3 is TGTGCCAGCAGTTTCTCGACTAGCGAACTTCACAGATACGCGTATTTT.

The rearrangement uses TRBV5-6 and TRBJ2-5; unclear D gene. CDR1 and CDR2 from the germline V gene are SGHDT and YYEEEE. Trimming left V 4 bases short and J 5 bases short, with 15 bases between. The CDR3 totals 14 residues. The CDR3 here is CASSEVLGVETQYF. The DNA of the CDR3 is TGTGCCAGCAGCGAGGTCCTCGGCGTCGAGACCCAGTACTTC.

This clonotype was observed a few times. This sequence joins TRBV20-1 and TRBJ1-4; 7 positions match TRBD1. Germline CDR1 and CDR2: DFQATT and SNEGSKA (reference sequence). This CDR3 is 14 amino acids long. After removal of 6 bases from V and 8 bases from J, the junction contained 12 bases not matched to a gene. The CDR3 DNA sequence: TGCAGTGCAAGCCGGGACAGTCTGAGGGAAAAACTGTTTTTT. Its protein product is CSASRDSLREKLFF.

The gene calls are TRBV10-3 and TRBJ2-7; 10 bases map to TRBD1. Germline-derived CDR1 and CDR2 are ENHRY and SYGVKD. The CDR3 consists of 17 residues. Trimming removed 2 bases from V and 7 bases from J; junction bases left unmatched: 14. The CDR3 loop is CAISEPSTGGSYNEQYF. In DNA, the CDR3 is TGTGCCATCAGTGAGCCTTCGACAGGGGGCTCCTACAATGAGCAGTACTTC.

The rearrangement joins TRBV12-3 or TRBV12-4 to TRBJ2-2; 10 bases map to TRBD2. The CDR3 is 16 amino acids. Trimming removed 3 bases from V and 7 bases from J; junction bases left unmatched: 8. CDR3 in DNA: TGTGCCAGCAGTTTCCTAGCGGGAGTAACACGCGGGGAGCTGTTTTTT. This gives the protein CASSFLAGVTRGELFF.

A few counts support this clonotype. The V call is TRBV5-1, the J call TRBJ2-1; 8 positions agree with TRBD1. CDR1 SGHRS and CDR2 YFSETQ come from the germline V gene. This CDR3 region has 15 residues. V shed 3 bases, J shed 1 base, and the junction held 3 bases outside the gene matches. In DNA form, the CDR3 reads TGCGCCAGCAGCTCCCAGGGGGCTTCCTACAATGAGCAGTTCTTC. It yields the protein CASSSQGASYNEQFF.

The chain is built from TRBV27 and TRBJ2-7, with TRBD2 matching over 9 bases. The germline CDR1 and CDR2 sequences are MNHEY and SMNVEV (reference sequence). The CDR3 consists of 15 residues. With 6 bases clipped from V and 3 bases from J, the junction kept 9 bases outside the gene matches. The CDR3 reads CASSPLAGVFYEQYF. Written as DNA, the CDR3 is TGTGCCAGCAGCCCGTTAGCGGGAGTCTTCTACGAGCAGTACTTC.

The chain is built from TRBV28 and TRBJ2-7, with no clear D. Trimming took off 6 bases at V and 5 bases at J, with 20 bases between the two ends. The CDR3 has 15 amino acids. Germline-derived CDR1 and CDR2 are MDHEN and SYDVKM. The CDR3 is CASRSHPKGLDEQYF. The CDR3 DNA follows: TGTGCCAGCAGATCTCACCCCAAGGGCCTCGACGAGCAGTACTTC.

This clonotype was seen only a few times. This chain uses TRBV20-1 with TRBJ1-4, with 9 bases identical to TRBD1. The germline V gene has CDR1 DFQATT and CDR2 SNEGSKA (reference sequence). Unmatched junction bases numbered 6, after V lost 5 bases and J lost 8 bases. The CDR3 extends over 13 amino acids. The CDR3 DNA reads as TGCAGTGCTGAGGGACAGGGAGAAGAAAAACTGTTTTTT. This encodes CSAEGQGEEKLFF.

The chain combines TRBV13 with TRBJ2-7, with D unresolved. The CDR3 has 13 amino acids. Germline V CDR1 and CDR2: PRHDT, FYEKMQ (reference sequence). Trimming took off 6 bases at V and 2 bases at J, with 11 bases between the two ends. CDR3 in amino acids: CASSQVGPYEQYF. CDR3 DNA: TGTGCCAGCAGTCAGGTAGGCCCCTACGAGCAGTACTTC.